The T cell receptor (beta chain) under discussion was sequenced for a study of cytotoxic CD8 clonotypes in ibrutinib-treated CLL (dated by TCRdb to the early 2020s). Notes on the research overall: The cohort had over ten relapsed/refractory and under 16 treatment-naive patients; some 17 were IGHV unmutated. Partial responses were observed in 24 patients and complete responses in 2; after a median follow-up of 68 months, remission was maintained in 15 or so patients and progression was observed in some twelve. The response samples were drawn at a median of 12 months into treatment, with a range of about 6 to 40 months. Samples averaged 255,043 productive templates and 80,000 to 100,000 productive rearrangements. Of the approximately 86 people in the trial, about two dozen had longitudinal samples available. Cryopreserved peripheral blood mononuclear cells were obtained prior to treatment, at the time of response, and at either disease progression or sustained remission. Every sample from remission and from progressive disease was obtained while the patients were still on ibrutinib.

For TCR beta library preparation, about 2 micrograms of genomic DNA were isolated from cryopreserved PBMCs. High-throughput TCR beta sequencing was performed on longitudinal blood samples from CLL patients receiving ibrutinib monotherapy. The patients were enrolled in a single-center, open-label phase 2 trial of ibrutinib monotherapy. To note about this clone: The specificity of this receptor is unknown. No much larger clone exists at a distance of one base, and base qualities are not known.

Study-level results and caveats: Public clonotypes were rare and either shrank or stayed stable during treatment, and the rise in clonality at ibrutinib response reflected expansion of private clonotypes. Baseline clonality was found to be higher than that of age-matched healthy donors and was strongly correlated with circulating CD8+ T-cell counts. At ibrutinib response clonality went up, during sustained remission it held steady, and at progression it dropped back toward baseline. Sustained-remission and progressing patients did not have matched sampling times, and lymph node repertoires were not examined.

Each clonotype received, on average, around 10x coverage in deep resolution sequencing performed on a MiSeq, where the target depth lay between 1 in 1 million and 1 in 200,000 T cells. TCR beta libraries were generated with the immunoSEQ hsTCRB Kit. The authors' pipeline ran thus. Data were analyzed with ImmunoSEQ Data Assistant and ImmunoSEQ Analyzer, with V, D and J genes assigned per IMGT definitions. Clonality was computed as one minus normalized Shannon entropy of productive rearrangement frequencies, ranging from 0 to 1. Only overrepresented clonotypes making up at least 0.05% of each patient's repertoire were included in the public clonotype analysis. Approximately 12 repertoires from age-matched healthy donors, obtained from immuneACCESS, served as clonality controls. TCRdb carries this immuneACCESS record with in-frame sequences only. Its versions omit some clonotypes, under half of them owing to an unresolved V gene in the studies checked, with the rest unexplained. The DNA gave D and trimming, while V, J and clone size come from that table. Present in this sample are around 330,000 clones, 67% of which were seen just once. The ten largest account for under 8% of the sample.

The germline V gene specifies SNHLY as CDR1 and FYNNEI as CDR2. The CDR3 covers 14 residues, taking in both the cysteine and the phenylalanine. Only the CDR3 part of the read is kept: 42 bases, read in frame from the first base. V and J are trimmed by 2 bases and 8 bases, and the gene matches miss 6 bases of the junction. The sequences come from PBMCs, collected after 36 months of ibrutinib treatment. This chain is built from TRBV2 and TRBJ2-1, and TRBD2 aligns with 7 junction nucleotides. The receptor was derived from a human donor with chronic lymphocytic leukemia. The nucleotide sequence is TGTGCCAGCAGTGAATTCCTCGGGAGGTATGAGCAGTTCTTC. It specifies CASSEFLGRYEQFF. Outside the CDR3, residues come from the reference TRBV2 and TRBJ2-1 proteins, so the full variable domain is: EPEVTQTPSHQVTQMGQEVILRCVPISNHLYFYWYRQILGQKVEFLVSFYNNEISEKSEIFDDQFSVERPDGSNFTLKIRSTKLEDSAMYFCASSEFLGRYEQFFGPGTRLTVL.